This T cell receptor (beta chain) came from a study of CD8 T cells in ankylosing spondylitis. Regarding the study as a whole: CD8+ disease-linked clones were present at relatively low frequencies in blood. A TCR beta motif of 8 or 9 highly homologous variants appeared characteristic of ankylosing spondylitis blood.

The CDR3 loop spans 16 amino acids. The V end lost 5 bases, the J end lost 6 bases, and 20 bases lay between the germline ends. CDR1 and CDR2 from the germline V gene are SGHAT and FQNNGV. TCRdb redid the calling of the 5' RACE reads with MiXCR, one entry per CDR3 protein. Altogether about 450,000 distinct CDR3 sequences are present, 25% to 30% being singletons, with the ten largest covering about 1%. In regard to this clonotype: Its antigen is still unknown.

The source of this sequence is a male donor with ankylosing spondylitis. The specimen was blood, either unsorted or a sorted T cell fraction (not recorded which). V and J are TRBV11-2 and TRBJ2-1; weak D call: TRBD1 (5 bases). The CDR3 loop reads CASSIYGSGFPNEQFF. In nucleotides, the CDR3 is TGTGCCAGCAGCATATATGGTTCAGGGTTCCCCAATGAGCAGTTCTTC.